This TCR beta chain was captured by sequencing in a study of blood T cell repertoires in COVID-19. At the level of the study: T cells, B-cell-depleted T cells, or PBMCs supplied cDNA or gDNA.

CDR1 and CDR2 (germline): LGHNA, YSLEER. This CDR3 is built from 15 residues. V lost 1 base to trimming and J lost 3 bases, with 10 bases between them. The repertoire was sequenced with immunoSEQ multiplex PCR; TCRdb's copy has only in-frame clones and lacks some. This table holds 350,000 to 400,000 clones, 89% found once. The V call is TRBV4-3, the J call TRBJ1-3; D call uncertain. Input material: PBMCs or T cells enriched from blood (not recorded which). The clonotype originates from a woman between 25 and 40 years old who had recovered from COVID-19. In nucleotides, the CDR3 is TGCGCCAGCAGCCAAGTAGGCGGGCTTGGAAACACCATATATTTT. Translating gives CASSQVGGLGNTIYF.